Sequencing of this T cell receptor beta chain was carried out in a study of T cells in tuberculosis. About the study: The T cells targeted glucose monomycolate, a mycobacterial lipid, via CD1B. This South African cohort compared adolescents with or without latent tuberculosis against adults with active tuberculosis. Overall study results and limits: Active tuberculosis patients had shorter CDR3-alpha; the beta difference was nonsignificant. Selection depended on which cryopreserved specimens were available.

As to this clone: Its specificity is not known.

V was shortened by 2 bases and J by 3 bases, with 7 bases between the two germline ends. CDR3 size: 13 residues. CDR1 is SGHVS and CDR2 is FQNEAQ in the germline V gene. Clones were sequenced by immunoSEQ multiplex PCR, and TCRdb holds only the in-frame ones, with some missing. The table records around 35,000 clones, 93% of them present only once. The chain couples TRBV7-8 to TRBJ1-2; D unclear. The sequencing input was PBMCs. This clonotype originated in a donor between 10 and 29 years old with latent tuberculosis or without tuberculosis infection. The CDR3 sequence: CASSLTRDYGYTF. CDR3 coding DNA: TGTGCCAGCAGCTTAACCCGGGACTATGGCTACACCTTC. Full variable domain (outside the CDR3, taken from reference TRBV7-8 and TRBJ1-2): GAGVSQSPRYKVAKRGQDVALRCDPISGHVSLFWYQQALGQGPEFLTYFQNEAQLDKSGLPSDRFFAERPEGSVSTLKIQRTQQEDSAVYLCASSLTRDYGYTFGSGTRLTVV.